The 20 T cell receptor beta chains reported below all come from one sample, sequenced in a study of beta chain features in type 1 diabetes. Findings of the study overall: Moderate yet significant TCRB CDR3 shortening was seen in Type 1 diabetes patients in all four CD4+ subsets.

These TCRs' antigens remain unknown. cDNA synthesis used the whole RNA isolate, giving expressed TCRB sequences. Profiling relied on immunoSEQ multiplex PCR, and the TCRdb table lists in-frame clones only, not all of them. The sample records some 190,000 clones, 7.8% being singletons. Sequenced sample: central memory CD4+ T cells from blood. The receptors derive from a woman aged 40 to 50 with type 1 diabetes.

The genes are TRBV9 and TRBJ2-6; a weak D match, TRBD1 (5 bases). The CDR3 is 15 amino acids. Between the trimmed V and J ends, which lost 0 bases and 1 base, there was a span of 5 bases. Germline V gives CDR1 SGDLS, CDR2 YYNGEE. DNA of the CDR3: TGTGCCAGCAGCGTAGGACAGTCTGGGGCCAACGTCCTGACTTTC. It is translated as CASSVGQSGANVLTF.

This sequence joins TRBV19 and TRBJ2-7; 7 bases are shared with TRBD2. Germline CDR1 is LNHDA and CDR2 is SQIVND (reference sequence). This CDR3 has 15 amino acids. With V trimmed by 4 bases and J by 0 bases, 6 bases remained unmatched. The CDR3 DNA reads TGTGCCAGTAGTACGGGAGGCACTACCTCCTACGAGCAGTACTTC. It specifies CASSTGGTTSYEQYF.

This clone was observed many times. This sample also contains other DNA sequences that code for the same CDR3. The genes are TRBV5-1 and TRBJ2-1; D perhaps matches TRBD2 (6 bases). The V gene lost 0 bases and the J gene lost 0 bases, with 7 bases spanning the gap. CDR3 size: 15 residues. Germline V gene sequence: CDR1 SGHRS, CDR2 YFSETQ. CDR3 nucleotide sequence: TGCGCCAGCAGCTTGGACGGGAGCTCCTACAATGAGCAGTTCTTC. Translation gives CASSLDGSSYNEQFF.

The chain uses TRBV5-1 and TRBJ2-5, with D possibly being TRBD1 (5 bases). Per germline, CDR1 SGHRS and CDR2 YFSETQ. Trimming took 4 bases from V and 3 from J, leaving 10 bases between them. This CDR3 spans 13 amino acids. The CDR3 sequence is CASSGGQEETQYF. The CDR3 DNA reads TGCGCCAGCAGCGGCGGACAAGAAGAGACCCAGTACTTC.

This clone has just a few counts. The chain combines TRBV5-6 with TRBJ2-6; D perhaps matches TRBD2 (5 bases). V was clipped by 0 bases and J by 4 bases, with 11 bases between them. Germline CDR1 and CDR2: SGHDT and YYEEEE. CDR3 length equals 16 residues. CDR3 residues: CASSLERSPGANVLTF. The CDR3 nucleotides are TGTGCCAGCAGCTTGGAGCGGTCCCCCGGGGCCAACGTCCTGACTTTC.

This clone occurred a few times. CDR3 protein: CASSAPGFGGVDTQYF. In DNA, the CDR3 is TGTGCCAGCAGCGCGCCCGGGTTCGGTGGTGTAGATACGCAGTATTTT. This chain uses TRBV7-2 with TRBJ2-3; D gene unclear. The CDR3 consists of 16 residues. The ends were cut back, 5 bases at V and 5 bases at J, with 20 bases in the middle. CDR1 and CDR2 (germline): SGHTA, FQGNSA.

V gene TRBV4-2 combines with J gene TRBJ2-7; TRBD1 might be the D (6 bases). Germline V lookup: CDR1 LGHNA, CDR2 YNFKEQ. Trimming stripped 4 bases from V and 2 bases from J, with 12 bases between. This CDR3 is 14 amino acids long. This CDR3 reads CASSPDRHPYEQYF. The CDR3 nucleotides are TGTGCCAGCAGCCCGGACAGACATCCCTACGAGCAGTACTTC.

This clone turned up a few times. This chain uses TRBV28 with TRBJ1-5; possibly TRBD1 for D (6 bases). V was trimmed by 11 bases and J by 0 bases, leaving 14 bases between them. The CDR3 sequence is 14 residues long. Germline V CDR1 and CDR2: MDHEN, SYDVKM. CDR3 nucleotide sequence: TGTGCCGGAGCTAGGGGGGGTAGCAATCAGCCCCAGCATTTT. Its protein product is CAGARGGSNQPQHF.

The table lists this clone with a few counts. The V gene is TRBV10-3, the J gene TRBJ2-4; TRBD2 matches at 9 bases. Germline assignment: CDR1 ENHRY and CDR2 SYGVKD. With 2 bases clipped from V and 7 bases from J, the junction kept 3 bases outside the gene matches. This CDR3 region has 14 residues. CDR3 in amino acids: CAISEAGGRNIQYF. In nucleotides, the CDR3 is TGTGCCATCAGTGAGGCGGGGGGGCGGAACATTCAGTACTTC.

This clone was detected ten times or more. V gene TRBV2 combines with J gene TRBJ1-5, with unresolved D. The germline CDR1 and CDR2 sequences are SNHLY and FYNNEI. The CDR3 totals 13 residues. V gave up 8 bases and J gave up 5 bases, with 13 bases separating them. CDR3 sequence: CASSGYEDQPQHF. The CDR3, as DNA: TGTGCCAGCTCGGGATATGAAGATCAGCCCCAGCATTTT.

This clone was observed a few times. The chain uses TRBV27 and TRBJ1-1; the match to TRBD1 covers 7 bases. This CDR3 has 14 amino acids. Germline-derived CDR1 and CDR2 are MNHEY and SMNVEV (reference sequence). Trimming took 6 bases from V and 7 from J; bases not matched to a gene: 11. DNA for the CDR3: TGTGCCAGCAGGCTGAACCGGGACAGCCTTGAAGCTTTCTTT. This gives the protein CASRLNRDSLEAFF.

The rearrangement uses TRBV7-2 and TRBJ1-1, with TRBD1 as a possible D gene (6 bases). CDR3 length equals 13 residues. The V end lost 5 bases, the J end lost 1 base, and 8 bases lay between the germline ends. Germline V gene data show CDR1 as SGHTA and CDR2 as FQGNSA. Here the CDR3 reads CASSTDRNTEAFF. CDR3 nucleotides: TGTGCCAGCAGCACGGACAGGAACACTGAAGCTTTCTTT.

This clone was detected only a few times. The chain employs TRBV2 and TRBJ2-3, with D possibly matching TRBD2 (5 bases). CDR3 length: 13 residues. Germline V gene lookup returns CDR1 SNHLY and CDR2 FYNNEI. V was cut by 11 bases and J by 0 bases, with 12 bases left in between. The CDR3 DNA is TGTGCCTTAAGGAGGACTAGCACAGATACGCAGTATTTT. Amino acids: CALRRTSTDTQYF.

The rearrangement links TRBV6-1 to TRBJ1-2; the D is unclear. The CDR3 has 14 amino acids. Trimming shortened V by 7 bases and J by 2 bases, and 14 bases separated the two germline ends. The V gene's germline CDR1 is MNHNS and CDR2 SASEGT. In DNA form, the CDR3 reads TGTGCCAGCACCACCGGTCGGGGAAACTATGGCTACACCTTC. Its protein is CASTTGRGNYGYTF.

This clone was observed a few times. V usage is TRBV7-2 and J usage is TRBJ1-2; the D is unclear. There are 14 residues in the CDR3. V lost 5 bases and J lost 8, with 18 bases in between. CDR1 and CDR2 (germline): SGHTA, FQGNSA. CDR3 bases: TGTGCCAGCAGCCCGACCGCCGGTCTAGCCGGCTACACCTTC. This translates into CASSPTAGLAGYTF. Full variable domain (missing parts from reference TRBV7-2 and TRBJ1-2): GAGVSQSPSNKVTEKGKDVELRCDPISGHTALYWYRQSLGQGLEFLIYFQGNSAPDKSGLPSDRFSAERTGGSVSTLTIQRTQQEDSAVYLCASSPTAGLAGYTFGSGTRLTVV.

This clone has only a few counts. The CDR3, as DNA: TGTGCCAGCGGACTAGCGGGAGGAACCGGGGAGCTGTTTTTT. This translates into CASGLAGGTGELFF. The V gene is TRBV2, the J gene TRBJ2-2; TRBD2 aligns across 14 bases. Germline V lookup: CDR1 SNHLY, CDR2 FYNNEI. The CDR3 spans 14 residues. The ends lost 8 bases at V and 5 bases at J; junction bases unmatched: 1.

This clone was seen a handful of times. The CDR3 bases are TGCAGCGTAAACAGGGGAAGGCAGACTGAAGCTTTCTTT. This translates into CSVNRGRQTEAFF. This rearrangement joins TRBV29-1 to TRBJ1-1; TRBD1 agrees at 7 bases. CDR1 and CDR2 from the germline V gene are SQVTM and ANQGSEA. CDR3 length: 13 residues. Trimming removed 6 bases from V and 5 bases from J; junction bases left unmatched: 9.

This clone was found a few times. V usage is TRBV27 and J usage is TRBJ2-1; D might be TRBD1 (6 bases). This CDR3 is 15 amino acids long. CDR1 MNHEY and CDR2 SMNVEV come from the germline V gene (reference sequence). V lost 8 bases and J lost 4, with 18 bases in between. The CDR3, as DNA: TGTGCCAGCTCCCTCCTAGGACAGAGATACAATGAGCAGTTCTTC. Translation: CASSLLGQRYNEQFF.

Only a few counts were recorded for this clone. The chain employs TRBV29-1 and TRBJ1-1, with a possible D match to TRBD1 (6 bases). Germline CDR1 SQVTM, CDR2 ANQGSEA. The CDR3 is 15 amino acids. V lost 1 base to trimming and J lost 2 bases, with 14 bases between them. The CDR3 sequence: CSVEGTARLNTEAFF. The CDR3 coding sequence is TGCAGCGTTGAAGGGACAGCGCGCCTTAACACTGAAGCTTTCTTT.

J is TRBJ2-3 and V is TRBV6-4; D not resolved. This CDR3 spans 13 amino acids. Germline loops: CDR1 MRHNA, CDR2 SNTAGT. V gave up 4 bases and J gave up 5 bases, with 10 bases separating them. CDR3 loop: CASSGSSGDTQYF. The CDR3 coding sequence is TGTGCCAGCAGTGGCAGCTCAGGAGATACGCAGTATTTT.